This TCR beta chain was observed in a study of CD8 T cells in ankylosing spondylitis (dated by TCRdb to 2016 to 2017). General notes on the study: To find TCR variants linked to disease, the study profiled T cell receptor beta repertoires in ankylosing spondylitis patients and healthy donors. The whole study cohort included roughly 110 healthy donors and about two dozen ankylosing spondylitis patients. Peripheral blood was sampled, and synovial fluid was also collected from ankylosing spondylitis patients.

TCRdb records Illumina HiSeq 2500 as the sequencer. Quantitative 5'-RACE with molecular barcodes was the method used to prepare the TCR beta libraries. In the source study's methods: To identify disease-linked TCR variants, a new computational method was used, one built on a probabilistic model of VDJ rearrangement. TCRdb itself trimmed the public reads at Q25 with fastp, ran MiXCR and retained productive beta chains. When rows share a CDR3 protein, they turn into one entry using the most common DNA and genes. It is TCRdb's table, rather than the study itself, that gives the V and J calls and clone size. The sample records about 250,000 distinct CDR3 sequences, roughly a tenth of which are singletons. About 2.5% of the sample is held by the ten biggest clonotypes. The study at large found these results: The disease-linked clones were reported as significantly enriched in matched synovial fluid samples from ankylosing spondylitis patients. A CD8+ phenotype was shown by the disease-linked clones, which were found at relatively low frequencies in peripheral blood. Some of the motif variants had been reported before in the synovial fluid and blood of reactive arthritis patients, a finding that suggests common disease-initiation mechanisms. Blood from ankylosing spondylitis patients appeared to be characterized by a TCR beta motif composed of under 10 highly homologous amino acid variants.

This clonotype was detected many times. What this receptor recognizes is not known. No quality values exist for individual bases; no much larger clone is one base distant. The CDR3 sequence holds 16 residues, the cysteine and phenylalanine included. The entry retains the CDR3 DNA only, 48 bases that are in frame from base 1. CDR1 and CDR2, looked up from the germline V gene, are SGHTA and FQGNSA. V has 1 base trimmed and J has 5 bases trimmed; junction bases matching no gene number 8. The material sequenced was blood, either unsorted or a sorted T cell fraction (not recorded which). The sequence derives from a male donor with ankylosing spondylitis or in good health (not recorded which). The chain is encoded by TRBV7-2 joined to TRBJ2-3; TRBD2 aligns with 8 central bases. The DNA reads TGTGCCAGCAGCTTAGTAGCGGGGCCCTCTGGAGATACGCAGTATTTT. Its protein product is CASSLVAGPSGDTQYF.